Listed here are 2 T cell receptor beta chains from one sample, sequenced in a study of T cells expressing NK-cell markers. TCRdb processed the 5' RACE reads again and assigns one entry to each CDR3 protein, with no DNA. The sample has around 550,000 distinct CDR3 sequences. The sample was blood T cells: a sorted CD56 or NKG2C T cell subset, CD4+ or CD8+ T cells, or bulk PBMC T cells (not recorded which). The receptors derive from a man aged 18-30 years in good health.

This chain connects TRBV20-1 to TRBJ2-3; TCRdb's assignment of TRBD2 cannot be checked, as there is no DNA. Per the germline V gene, CDR1 is DFQATT and CDR2 is SNEGSKA (reference sequence). The CDR3 covers 16 residues. The CDR3 spells CSASSGTSGSGDTQYF.

V is TRBV5-1 and J is TRBJ2-1; absent DNA, TCRdb's TRBD2 call cannot be checked. CDR3 length: 15 amino acids. CDR1 is SGHRS, CDR2 YFSETQ, per germline. The CDR3 reads CASGLWRDGNNEQFF.